This T cell receptor beta chain is from a study of CD8 T cells in Susac syndrome. Overall study context: Sequencing included Susac syndrome patients, five or six of them with active disease and roughly eight in remission.

Remarks on this clonotype: The antigen remains undetermined.

With random hexamers, reverse transcription was performed on about 0.5 to 1 ug of RNA. MiXCR was run by TCRdb on the immunoSEQ multiplex PCR reads, yielding one entry per CDR3 protein. The profile covers about 100,000 distinct CDR3 sequences, with about 95% appearing a single time and less than 0.35% taken by the ten largest. General study findings and limits: Susac-specific public clones numbered more than 15 in total CD8+ repertoires (and about 5 in CD8+ TEMRA repertoires).

The germline V gene encodes CDR1 SGHDT and CDR2 YYEEEE. The CDR3 contains 13 residues. V was cut by 2 bases and J by 5 bases, with 10 bases left in between. The sequence came from a human donor with Susac syndrome. The sequenced sample consisted of CD8+ T cells from PBMCs. The rearrangement links TRBV5-6 to TRBJ2-5; D remains ambiguous. The CDR3 DNA sequence: TGTGCCAGCAGCTTCGCCCGGACGGAGACCCAGTACTTC. Its translation is CASSFARTETQYF.